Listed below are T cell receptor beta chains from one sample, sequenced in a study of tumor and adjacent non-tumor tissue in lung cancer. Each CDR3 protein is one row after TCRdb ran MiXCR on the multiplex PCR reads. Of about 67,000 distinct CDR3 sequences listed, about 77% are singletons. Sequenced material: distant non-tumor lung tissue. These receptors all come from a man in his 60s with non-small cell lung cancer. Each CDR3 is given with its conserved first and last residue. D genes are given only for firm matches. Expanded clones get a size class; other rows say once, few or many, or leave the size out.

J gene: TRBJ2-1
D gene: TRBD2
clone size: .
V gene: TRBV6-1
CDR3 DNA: TGTGCCAGCAGTGCGACTAGCGCCAGGTGGAATGAGCAGTCCTTC
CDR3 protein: CASSATSARWNEQSF

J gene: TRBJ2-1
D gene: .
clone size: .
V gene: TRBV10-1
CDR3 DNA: TGTGCCAGAAGTGTCGACTCCAGCTCCTACAATGAGCAGTTCTTC
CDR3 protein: CARSVDSSSYNEQFF

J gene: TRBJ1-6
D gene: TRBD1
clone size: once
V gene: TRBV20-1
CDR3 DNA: TGCAGTGTTAGAGTCAAGGGACAGGGGCAGTCACCCCTCCACTTT
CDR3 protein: CSVRVKGQGQSPLHF

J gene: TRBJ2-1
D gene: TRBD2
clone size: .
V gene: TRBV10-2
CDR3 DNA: TGCGCCAGTACCAATCTAGCGGGAGGGCCCAATGAGCAGATCTTC
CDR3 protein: CASTNLAGGPNEQIF

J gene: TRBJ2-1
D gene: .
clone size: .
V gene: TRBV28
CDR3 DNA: TGTGCCTCGCAGGGAATGACAAGCTACAATGGGCACTTCTTC
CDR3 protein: CASQGMTSYNGHFF

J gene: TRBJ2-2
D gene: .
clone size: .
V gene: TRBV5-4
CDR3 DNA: TGTGCCAGCAGCTTCTTAGTGGGGAACACCGGGGAGCTATTTTTT
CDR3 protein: CASSFLVGNTGELFF

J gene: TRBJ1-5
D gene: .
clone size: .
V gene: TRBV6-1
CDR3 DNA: TGTGCCAGCAGTGTCGATAGCGGGAATCAGCCCCAGCATTTT
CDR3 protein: CASSVDSGNQPQHF

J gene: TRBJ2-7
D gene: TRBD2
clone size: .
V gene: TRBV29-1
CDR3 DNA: TGCAGCGTTGAAGATGACCAGCGGGGGTCCTACGTCCAGTACTTC
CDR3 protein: CSVEDDQRGSYVQYF

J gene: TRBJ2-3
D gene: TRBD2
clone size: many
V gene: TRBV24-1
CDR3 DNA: TGTGCCACCAGTGATGGACTAGCGGGCCCCACAGATACGCAGTATTTT
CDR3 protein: CATSDGLAGPTDTQYF

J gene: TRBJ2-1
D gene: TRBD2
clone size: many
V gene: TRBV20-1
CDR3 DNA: TGCAGTGCTAGAGCTACTAGCGGGAGGGCCAATGAGCAGTTCTTC
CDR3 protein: CSARATSGRANEQFF

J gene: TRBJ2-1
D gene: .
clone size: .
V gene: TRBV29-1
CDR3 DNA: TGCAGCACTGTGGTGGGAGGGGGCGGCTTAGGGAATGAGCAGTTCTTC
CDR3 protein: CSTVVGGGGLGNEQFF